A selection of T cell receptor beta chains follows, all from one sample in a study of blood T cell repertoires in COVID-19. Produced via immunoSEQ multiplex PCR; TCRdb's table is partial and in-frame only. The sample lists more than 300,000 clones, 70% to 90% occurring once. Sequenced material: PBMCs or T cells enriched from blood (not recorded which). The origin of the receptors is a woman between 18 and 29 years old who had recovered from COVID-19. The CDR3 runs from the conserved cysteine through the conserved F or W. The D gene is left open where the match is weak. The size field is filled for only some rows; it gives once, few, many or a size class.

abundance	v_gene	d_gene	j_gene	CDR3nt	CDR3aa
.	TRBV28	TRBD1	TRBJ1-5	TGTGCCAGCAGCGGACAGGGGCCGTCGGGGCCCCAGCATTTT	CASSGQGPSGPQHF
.	TRBV19	TRBD2	TRBJ2-5	TGTGCCAGTAGTATAACGGGGGCGGGGGGGCCTCGACGAGAGACCCAGTACTTC	CASSITGAGGPRRETQYF
once	TRBV9	TRBD1	TRBJ2-7	TGTGCCAGCAGCCCCCAGGGGGCGGACGAGCAGTACTTC	CASSPQGADEQYF
.	TRBV28	TRBD1	TRBJ2-1	TGTGCCAGCACCCCTGGGGGCGGGGACAGGGGGGTCAATGAGCAGTTCTTC	CASTPGGGDRGVNEQFF
.	TRBV5-6	.	TRBJ2-4	TGTGCCAGCAGCAGCCCGGACTATCCCCCCAAAAACATTCAGTACTTC	CASSSPDYPPKNIQYF
.	TRBV19	.	TRBJ2-3	TGTGCCACTCGACGGGGGGCCGCAGGCACAGATACGCAGTATTTT	CATRRGAAGTDTQYF
once	TRBV9	.	TRBJ1-2	TGTGCCAGCAGCGTAGGAACCGGGCAGGGTGATGGCTACACCTTC	CASSVGTGQGDGYTF
.	TRBV6-1	TRBD2	TRBJ2-3	TGTGCCAGCAGTGAATCCACTAGCGGATACACAGATACGCAGTATTTT	CASSESTSGYTDTQYF
.	TRBV6-4	TRBD1	TRBJ1-1	TGTGCCAGCAGTGTAGCCGGGACAGCCGTTTTTGAAGCTTTCTTT	CASSVAGTAVFEAFF
.	TRBV7-3	.	TRBJ2-7	TGTGCCAGCAGCTTACTGGGCCGTTCGGACGAGCAGTACTTC	CASSLLGRSDEQYF
.	TRBV5-1	.	TRBJ1-5	TGCGCCAGCAGCTTGGGCGGGTATAGCAATCAGCCCCAGCATTTT	CASSLGGYSNQPQHF
.	TRBV5-1	TRBD2	TRBJ2-7	TGCGCCAGCAGCTTGGTGCGGGGGGGCTTGTGGGAGCAGTACTTC	CASSLVRGGLWEQYF
.	TRBV9	TRBD2	TRBJ2-6	TGTGCCAGCAGCGTGAGCGGGACTGGGGCCAACGTCCTGACTTTC	CASSVSGTGANVLTF
.	TRBV10-1	.	TRBJ2-3	TGCGCCAGCAGAGGCTTATTACACAGAGATAGCACAGATACGCAGTATTTT	CASRGLLHRDSTDTQYF
.	TRBV15	TRBD2	TRBJ2-1	TGTGCCACCAGCAGAGGGACTAGCGCCTACAATGAGCAGTTCTTC	CATSRGTSAYNEQFF
.	TRBV28	TRBD1	TRBJ1-3	TGTGCCAGCAGTTTCACAGGGGTGGGTGGAAACACCATATATTTT	CASSFTGVGGNTIYF
.	TRBV6-5	TRBD2	TRBJ2-5	TGTGCCAGCAGCCCAGGGACGGGGGGAAGCGGGGATTTCTACTTC	CASSPGTGGSGDFYF
.	TRBV5-6	.	TRBJ2-7	TGTGCCAGCAGCTACCTATACGAGCAGTACTTC	CASSYLYEQYF
.	TRBV29-1	.	TRBJ1-1	TGCAGCGTTGGTGGAGGGAACACTGAAGCTTTCTTT	CSVGGGNTEAFF
.	TRBV9	TRBD2	TRBJ2-7	TGTGCCAGCAGCAGGGCTAGCGGCTCCTACGAGCAGTACTTC	CASSRASGSYEQYF
.	TRBV6-6	.	TRBJ1-2	TGTGCCAGCAGTCTAAACAGGGTTAGAAGAGCTAACTATGGCTACACCTTC	CASSLNRVRRANYGYTF
.	TRBV9	TRBD2	TRBJ2-7	TGTGCCAGCAGCCTCGGGACTAGCGGAGACTACGAGCAGTACTTC	CASSLGTSGDYEQYF
.	TRBV29-1	.	TRBJ2-7	TGCAGCGTTGAATACAGATTCGAGCAGTACTTC	CSVEYRFEQYF
.	TRBV2	.	TRBJ1-5	TGTGCCAGTAAGGGGATCAATAGCAATCAGCCCCAGCATTTT	CASKGINSNQPQHF
once	TRBV6-1	.	TRBJ1-1	TGTGCCAGCAGTGAATTGCCAGGGAAGGCGAACACTGAAGCTTTCTTT	CASSELPGKANTEAFF
.	TRBV2	.	TRBJ1-2	TGTGCCAGTACGACGGACGACAGGTATCATGGCTACACCTTC	CASTTDDRYHGYTF
.	TRBV30	.	TRBJ1-2	TGTGCCTGGGGAGGAGGACATACAGTTTATGGCTACACCTTC	CAWGGGHTVYGYTF
.	TRBV3-1/TRBV3-2	.	TRBJ1-2	TGTGCCAGCAGCCAAGAGACGGGGGTTTATGGCTACACCTTC	CASSQETGVYGYTF
.	TRBV5-1	TRBD1	TRBJ2-1	TGCGCCAGCAGCCCGGACAGGGTGGAGAGTGATGAGCAGTTCTTC	CASSPDRVESDEQFF
.	TRBV4-2	.	TRBJ1-1	TGTGCCAGCAGCCAGCCCGCCGAACAGTTGAACACTGAAGCTTTCTTT	CASSQPAEQLNTEAFF
.	TRBV7-9	.	TRBJ1-5	TGTGCCAGCAGCTTCGGAGGAGCAGGGGCTGGTCAGCCCCAGCATTTT	CASSFGGAGAGQPQHF
.	TRBV19	TRBD1	TRBJ2-1	TGTGCCAGTAGTATCCCCGACAGGGGGAGCTACAATGAGCAGTTCTTC	CASSIPDRGSYNEQFF
.	TRBV6-5	TRBD1	TRBJ1-4	TGTGCCAGCACGACAGGGTCGAGTGAAAAACTGTTTTTT	CASTTGSSEKLFF
.	TRBV28	.	TRBJ1-2	TGTGCCAGCAGTTTAGGCGGCCTCAAGAGGGGCTACACCTTC	CASSLGGLKRGYTF
.	TRBV6-5	.	TRBJ1-6	TGTGCCAGCAGGACGGCCGGGACTGATAATTCACCCCTCCACTTT	CASRTAGTDNSPLHF
.	TRBV30	TRBD1	TRBJ1-2	TGTGCCTGGGGGGAACAGGGGATCTATGGCTACACCTTC	CAWGEQGIYGYTF
few	TRBV6-5	.	TRBJ2-7	TGTGCCAGCAGTCAGATCCCGACACTCTCCTACGAGCAGTACTTC	CASSQIPTLSYEQYF
.	TRBV29-1	TRBD1	TRBJ1-1	TGCACCATTAAAACCGGGACAGGCCCCGTGGGGACTGAAGCTTTCTTT	CTIKTGTGPVGTEAFF
.	TRBV27	.	TRBJ1-5	TGTGCCAGCAGTTTAAGAGGGTCTCAGCCCCAGCATTTT	CASSLRGSQPQHF
once	TRBV27	.	TRBJ2-7	TGTGCCAGCAGTTTAGGGCAGGGGCTCTCCTACGAGCAGTACTTC	CASSLGQGLSYEQYF
.	TRBV10-3	TRBD2	TRBJ2-7	TGTGCCATCAGTGACCCAGGGAGGGACTCCTACGAGCAGTACTTC	CAISDPGRDSYEQYF
.	TRBV18	TRBD1	TRBJ2-1	TGTGCCAGCTCACAGGGACAGGGGGCCTACAATGAGCAGTTCTTC	CASSQGQGAYNEQFF
.	TRBV7-9	.	TRBJ1-2	TGTGCCAGCGAGGGCAGGCAGAACTATGGCTACACCTTC	CASEGRQNYGYTF
.	TRBV4-1	TRBD2	TRBJ2-3	TGCGCCAGCAGCCAAGATGGGGCGGGGGGGCCTGAAGATACGCAGTATTTT	CASSQDGAGGPEDTQYF
.	TRBV5-4	TRBD1	TRBJ2-3	TGTGCCAGCAGCCGGACAGGGTACTTCCAAGATACGCAGTATTTT	CASSRTGYFQDTQYF
.	TRBV24-1	TRBD2	TRBJ2-2	TGTGCCACCAGTGATTCCGTCGGGACTAGTGGCACCGGGGAGCTGTTTTTT	CATSDSVGTSGTGELFF
.	TRBV9	.	TRBJ2-3	TGTGCCAGCAGCGTAGGAGGTTCTCCAACAAACACAGATACGCAGTATTTT	CASSVGGSPTNTDTQYF
.	TRBV29-1	TRBD1	TRBJ1-1	TGCAGCGGCATTGACAGGGGGCAAACTGAAGCTTTCTTT	CSGIDRGQTEAFF
.	TRBV9	TRBD1	TRBJ2-1	TGTGCCAGCAGCGGCCGGGACAGCTACAATGAGCAGTTCTTC	CASSGRDSYNEQFF
.	TRBV13	.	TRBJ1-3	TGTGCCAGCAGCCCCAATCGGGGGTCCCATTCTGGAAACACCATATATTTT	CASSPNRGSHSGNTIYF
.	TRBV29-1	TRBD2	TRBJ2-7	TGCAGCGTTGAATCCCTGGGGGGGACCTACGAGCAGTACTTC	CSVESLGGTYEQYF
.	TRBV12-3/TRBV12-4	.	TRBJ1-2	TGTGCCAGCAGTTTATCTTATGGCTACACCTTC	CASSLSYGYTF
.	TRBV2	TRBD1	TRBJ1-1	TGTGCCAGCACCTTCAGGGGGACGAACACTGAAGCTTTCTTT	CASTFRGTNTEAFF
.	TRBV2	TRBD2	TRBJ2-1	TGTGCCAGCAGTGGTTCTACTAGCGGGGGGGCCTACAATGAGCAGTTCTTC	CASSGSTSGGAYNEQFF
.	TRBV4-1	.	TRBJ1-2	TGCGCCAGCAGCCAAGATCGGGCTAACTATGGCTACACCTTC	CASSQDRANYGYTF